Reported below is one TCR beta chain. Its antigen is unknown. Assembly of TCR beta libraries relied on iRepertoire HTBI primers together with Arm-PCR of CDR3 regions. TCRdb used MiXCR to reprocess the multiplex PCR reads, holding one entry per CDR3 protein. The repertoire includes approximately 690,000 distinct CDR3 sequences, around 30% of them detected once, and around 42% sits in the top ten. The CDR3 sequence is 15 residues long. Trimming cost V 0 bases and J 2 bases, with 11 bases left between them. Germline assignment: CDR1 SGHDN and CDR2 FVKESK. The data belong to a study of regulatory T cells in long-lasting Graves disease. Study background: In persistent Graves' disease, antithyroid drugs had been taken for over 5 years and TSH receptor antibodies stayed positive. Findings and limits, study-wide: Persistent Graves' patients showed reduced TCR diversity versus newly diagnosed patients. Results may be inaccurate due to the small sample size. Persistent disease was characterized by preferential usage of TRBV28, TRBJ1-2 and TRBJ2-5.

Stated time point: persistent/refractory GD, antithyroid drugs over 5 years with positive TRAb. PBMC RNA was the source of the TCR library. This rearrangement joins TRBV14 to TRBJ2-7; TRBD2 might be the D (6 bases). The sequence derives from a female donor with Graves disease. The sequencing here drew on peripheral blood mononuclear cells (PBMCs), taken when the disease was refractory, from a patient treated with antithyroid drugs. CDR3 loop: CASSQDLATTYEQYF. In nucleotides, the CDR3 is TGTGCCAGCAGCCAAGATCTAGCGACAACCTACGAGCAGTACTTC.